Below are 21 T cell receptor beta chains sequenced from a single sample in a study of ipilimumab plus nivolumab after autologous stem cell transplantation. Clones were sequenced by immunoSEQ multiplex PCR, and TCRdb holds only the in-frame ones, with some missing. In the table there are 17,000 or so clones, approximately 80% of which are singletons. Sample: PBMCs, taken in a trial of ipilimumab plus nivolumab as post-transplant consolidation. The receptors stem from a male donor with diffuse large B-cell lymphoma.

The genes are TRBV27 and TRBJ2-5; 7 bases fit TRBD2. The CDR3 has 13 residues. Germline V gene data show CDR1 as MNHEY and CDR2 as SMNVEV (reference sequence). After removal of 3 bases from V and 11 bases from J, the junction contained 9 bases not matched to a gene. CDR3 sequence: CASSLGLSREQYF. Written as DNA, the CDR3 is TGTGCCAGCAGTTTGGGGCTCTCGCGGGAGCAGTACTTC.

The genes are TRBV19 and TRBJ2-7, with D possibly being TRBD2 (6 bases). Germline V gene data show CDR1 as LNHDA and CDR2 as SQIVND (reference sequence). V lost 6 bases, J lost 4 bases, and 13 bases lay in between. The CDR3 spans 13 residues. The CDR3 sequence is CASRGDFIYEQYF. The DNA for the CDR3 is TGTGCCAGTAGAGGGGACTTCATTTACGAGCAGTACTTC.

The rearrangement joins TRBV11-3 to TRBJ2-5; the match to TRBD1 covers 7 bases. The germline gives CDR1 SGHNT, CDR2 YENEEA. This CDR3 has 14 amino acids. V trimming: 5 bases; J trimming: 5 bases; junction bases outside the gene matches: 8. CDR3 protein: CASSPDRVVETQYF. DNA of the CDR3: TGTGCCAGCAGCCCCGACAGGGTCGTCGAGACCCAGTACTTC.

The CDR3 nucleotides read TGTGCCATCAGGGAGACAGAGTACCAAGAGACCCAGTACTTC. Its translation: CAIRETEYQETQYF. The chain carries TRBV10-3 and TRBJ2-5, with D maybe TRBD1 (5 bases). The CDR3 contains 14 residues. The germline gives CDR1 ENHRY, CDR2 SYGVKD. V shed 6 bases and J shed 0 bases, with 11 bases lying between them.

V and J are TRBV7-2 and TRBJ1-2; 8 bases are shared with TRBD1. This CDR3 has 14 amino acids. The germline V gene has CDR1 SGHTA and CDR2 FQGNSA. Unmatched junction bases numbered 1, after V lost 0 bases and J lost 4 bases. In DNA, the CDR3 is TGTGCCAGCAGCTTAGCCGGGACAGGCTATGGCTACACCTTC. This translates into CASSLAGTGYGYTF.

The chain employs TRBV5-1 and TRBJ2-7; TRBD1 matches 8 bases. Germline V lookup: CDR1 SGHRS, CDR2 YFSETQ. CDR3 size: 16 residues. V was pared by 1 base and J by 4 bases, with 10 bases of the junction left unmatched. The CDR3 DNA sequence: TGCGCCAGCAGCTTGAAAGTCAGACAGGGGTATTACGAGCAGTACTTC. It yields the protein CASSLKVRQGYYEQYF. Filled out from reference TRBV5-1 and TRBJ2-7, the complete variable domain reads KAGVTQTPRYLIKTRGQQVTLSCSPISGHRSVSWYQQTPGQGLQFLFEYFSETQRNKGNFPGRFSGRQFSNSRSEMNVSTLELGDSALYLCASSLKVRQGYYEQYFGPGTRLTVT.

The chain carries TRBV5-1 and TRBJ2-1; tentative D call: TRBD2 (6 bases). The CDR3 spans 13 residues. V gave up 4 bases and J gave up 5 bases, with 10 bases separating them. Germline V gene sequence: CDR1 SGHRS, CDR2 YFSETQ. CDR3 sequence (DNA): TGCGCCAGCAGCCCCGGGACTGACAATGAGCAGTTCTTC. Residues: CASSPGTDNEQFF. Full variable domain (remainder filled in from reference TRBV5-1 and TRBJ2-1): KAGVTQTPRYLIKTRGQQVTLSCSPISGHRSVSWYQQTPGQGLQFLFEYFSETQRNKGNFPGRFSGRQFSNSRSEMNVSTLELGDSALYLCASSPGTDNEQFFGPGTRLTVL.

CDR3 loop: CASSFWGQGARETQYF. CDR3 nucleotides: TGTGCCAGCAGTTTTTGGGGGCAGGGGGCGCGGGAGACCCAGTACTTC. The chain carries TRBV28 and TRBJ2-5, with 8 bases lining up with TRBD1. This CDR3 spans 16 amino acids. Germline CDR1 and CDR2: MDHEN and SYDVKM. The V and J ends lost 3 bases and 5 bases, in that order; junction bases with no gene match: 11. Full variable domain (rest looked up from reference TRBV28 and TRBJ2-5): DVKVTQSSRYLVKRTGEKVFLECVQDMDHENMFWYRQDPGLGLRLIYFSYDVKMKEKGDIPEGYSVSREKKERFSLILESASTNQTSMYLCASSFWGQGARETQYFGPGTRLLVL.

This sequence joins TRBV7-3 and TRBJ2-3, with 7 bases fitting TRBD1. Germline V gene data show CDR1 as SGHTA and CDR2 as FQGTGA. The CDR3 covers 12 residues. After removal of 6 bases from V and 7 bases from J, the junction contained 4 bases not matched to a gene. CDR3 DNA sequence: TGTGCCAGCAGTCGGGACAGCAATACGCAGTATTTT. Protein sequence: CASSRDSNTQYF.

The CDR3 region has the DNA TGTGCCAGCAGCCCGAGGGGCTCCTACAATGAGCAGTTCTTC. It translates to CASSPRGSYNEQFF. V usage is TRBV7-8 and J usage is TRBJ2-1; D might be TRBD1 or TRBD2, each matching 5 bases. CDR1 SGHVS and CDR2 FQNEAQ come from the germline V gene. The CDR3 totals 14 residues. Trimming removed 5 bases at V and 0 bases at J, with 8 bases between.

The genes are TRBV2 and TRBJ1-1, with 7 bases identical to TRBD1. Trimming cost V 9 bases and J 6 bases; bases outside gene matches: 13. The germline V gene encodes CDR1 SNHLY and CDR2 FYNNEI. There are 14 residues in the CDR3. The CDR3 DNA follows: TGTGCCAGTGGGGTAGAACAGGGGCTTTCTGAAGCTTTCTTT. It is translated as CASGVEQGLSEAFF.

V usage is TRBV7-3 and J usage is TRBJ2-7; no clear D gene. CDR3 size: 15 residues. Per the germline V gene, CDR1 is SGHTA and CDR2 is FQGTGA. Trimming pared 5 bases from V and 0 bases from J, leaving 14 bases between. The CDR3 is CASSPTPHFSYEQYF. In DNA, the CDR3 is TGTGCCAGCAGCCCAACCCCCCACTTCTCCTACGAGCAGTACTTC.

The chain carries TRBV7-6 and TRBJ2-7; 9 nucleotides agree with TRBD1. CDR1 and CDR2 from the germline V gene are SGHVS and FNYEAQ. This CDR3 comprises 14 residues. V lost 5 bases, J lost 4 bases, and 6 bases stayed unmatched. CDR3 DNA: TGTGCCAGCAGCAACAGGGGGCGCAAGTACGAGCAGTACTTC. It translates to CASSNRGRKYEQYF.

The rearrangement joins TRBV19 to TRBJ1-1; no clear D gene. Looked up from germline, CDR1 is LNHDA and CDR2 is SQIVND (reference sequence). The CDR3 contains 11 residues. V was clipped by 9 bases and J by 5 bases, with 10 bases between them. Written as DNA, the CDR3 is TGTGCCAGCTCCGTAGGTACTGAAGCTTTCTTT. It specifies CASSVGTEAFF.

This chain uses TRBV28 with TRBJ2-2, with D maybe TRBD2 (7 bases). Looked up from germline, CDR1 is MDHEN and CDR2 is SYDVKM. The CDR3 is 14 amino acids. V lost 11 bases and J lost 2, with 15 bases in between. The CDR3 sequence: CAAGGGPNTGELFF. DNA for the CDR3: TGTGCCGCCGGCGGGGGCCCCAACACCGGGGAGCTGTTTTTT.

This clone was detected only once. The rearrangement uses TRBV5-1 and TRBJ2-1, with a possible D match to TRBD1 (6 bases). The germline V gene encodes CDR1 SGHRS and CDR2 YFSETQ. The CDR3 length is 15 residues. Trimming cost V 4 bases and J 0 bases, with 11 bases left between them. CDR3 bases: TGCGCCAGCAGCAAACAGGGCGGCTCCTACAATGAGCAGTTCTTC. Its translation: CASSKQGGSYNEQFF.

As regards this clone: An end of the junction does not agree with germline; a read error may underlie this. The chain joins TRBV7-7 to TRBJ2-7; 10 nucleotides agree with TRBD1. The CDR3 extends over 14 amino acids. Looked up from germline, CDR1 is SSHAT and CDR2 is FNYEAQ (reference sequence). This CDR3 is CASSSGQGNYEQYF. The CDR3 DNA reads TGTGCTAGCAGCTCGGGACAGGGGAACTACGAGCAGTACTTC.

The rearrangement links TRBV5-5 to TRBJ2-7, with TRBD2 matching over 9 bases. The CDR3 has 13 residues. Germline V gene lookup returns CDR1 SGHKS and CDR2 YYEKEE (reference sequence). Trimming took 3 bases from V and 2 from J; bases not matched to a gene: 0. The CDR3 DNA is TGTGCCAGCAGCTGGACTAGCGCCTACGAGCAGTACTTC. It specifies CASSWTSAYEQYF.

The rearrangement joins TRBV29-1 to TRBJ2-1, with D perhaps TRBD2 (6 bases). V was cut by 0 bases and J by 0 bases, with 12 bases left in between. Germline V gene sequence: CDR1 SQVTM, CDR2 ANQGSEA. This CDR3 spans 16 amino acids. The CDR3 loop reads CSVEDRTGSSYNEQFF. CDR3 coding DNA: TGCAGCGTTGAAGATAGAACCGGGAGCTCCTACAATGAGCAGTTCTTC.

The rearrangement links TRBV18 to TRBJ2-1; no definite D call. Per the germline V gene, CDR1 is KGHSH and CDR2 is LQKENI. The CDR3 is 18 residues long. Trimming cost V 3 bases and J 10 bases, with 28 bases left between them. DNA for the CDR3: TGTGCCAGCTCACCCCCGGTGGCAGACCGGAGCGTTTCCTCGGAGCAGTTCTTC. Its protein is CASSPPVADRSVSSEQFF.

The chain uses TRBV18 and TRBJ2-2; TRBD2 matches 9 bases. The germline V gene has CDR1 KGHSH and CDR2 LQKENI. The CDR3 has 15 residues. With V trimmed by 2 bases and J by 5 bases, 3 bases remained unmatched. The CDR3 region is CASSPFLAGTGELFF. DNA of the CDR3: TGTGCCAGCTCACCATTCCTAGCGGGAACCGGGGAGCTGTTTTTT.